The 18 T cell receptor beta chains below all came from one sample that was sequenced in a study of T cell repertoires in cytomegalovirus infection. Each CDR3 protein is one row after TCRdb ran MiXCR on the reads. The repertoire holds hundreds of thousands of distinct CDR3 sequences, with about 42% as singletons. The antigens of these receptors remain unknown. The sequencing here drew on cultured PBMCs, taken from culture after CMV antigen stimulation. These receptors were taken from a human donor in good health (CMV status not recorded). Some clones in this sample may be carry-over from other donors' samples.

The CDR3 loop is CASSRTPDSYEQYF. The CDR3 nucleotides are TGTGCCAGCAGCCGGACCCCAGACTCCTACGAGCAGTACTTC. This rearrangement joins TRBV7-4 to TRBJ2-7; no firm D call. The CDR3 totals 14 residues. Per germline, CDR1 SGHVT and CDR2 SQSDAQ. V was cut by 5 bases and J by 0 bases, with 11 bases left in between.

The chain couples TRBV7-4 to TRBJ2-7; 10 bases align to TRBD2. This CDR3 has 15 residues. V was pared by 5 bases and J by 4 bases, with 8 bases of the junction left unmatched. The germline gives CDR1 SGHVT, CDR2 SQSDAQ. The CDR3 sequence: CASSVSGGPIYEQYF. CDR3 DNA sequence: TGTGCCAGCAGCGTTAGCGGGGGGCCCATTTACGAGCAGTACTTC.

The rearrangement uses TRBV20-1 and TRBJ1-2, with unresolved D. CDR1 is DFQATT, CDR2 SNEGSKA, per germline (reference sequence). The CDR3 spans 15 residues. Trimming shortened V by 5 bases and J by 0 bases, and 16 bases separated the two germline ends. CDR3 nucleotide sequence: TGCAGTGCTCCGAAAGGTGGCCCAGCTAACTATGGCTACACCTTC. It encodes CSAPKGGPANYGYTF.

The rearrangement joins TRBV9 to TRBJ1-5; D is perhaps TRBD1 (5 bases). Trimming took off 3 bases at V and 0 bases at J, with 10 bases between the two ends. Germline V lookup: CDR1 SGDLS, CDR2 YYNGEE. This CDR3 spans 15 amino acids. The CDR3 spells CASSATVYSNQPQHF. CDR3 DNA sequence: TGTGCCAGCAGCGCGACAGTCTATAGCAATCAGCCCCAGCATTTT.

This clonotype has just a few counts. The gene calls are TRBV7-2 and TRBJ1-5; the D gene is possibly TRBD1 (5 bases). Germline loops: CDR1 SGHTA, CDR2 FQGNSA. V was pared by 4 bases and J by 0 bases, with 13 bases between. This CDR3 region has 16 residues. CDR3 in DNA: TGTGCCAGCAGCTCCGGACGGGGGGATAGCAATCAGCCCCAGCATTTT. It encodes CASSSGRGDSNQPQHF.

The CDR3 reads CASSLVTGQAAFF. The CDR3 coding sequence is TGTGCCAGCAGCTTAGTAACAGGACAGGCGGCTTTCTTT. The chain joins TRBV7-6 to TRBJ1-1, with TRBD1 matching 7 bases. The CDR3 is 13 amino acids. Per germline, CDR1 SGHVS and CDR2 FNYEAQ. Trimming at V came to 1 base and at J to 11 bases, leaving 7 bases not matched to a gene.

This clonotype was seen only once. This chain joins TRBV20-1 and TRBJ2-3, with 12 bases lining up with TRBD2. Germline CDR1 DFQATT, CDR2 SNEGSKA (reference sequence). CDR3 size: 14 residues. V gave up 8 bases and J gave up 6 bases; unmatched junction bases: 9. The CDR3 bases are TGCAGTCGCGGACTAGCGGGGAGGTGGGATACGCAGTATTTT. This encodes CSRGLAGRWDTQYF.

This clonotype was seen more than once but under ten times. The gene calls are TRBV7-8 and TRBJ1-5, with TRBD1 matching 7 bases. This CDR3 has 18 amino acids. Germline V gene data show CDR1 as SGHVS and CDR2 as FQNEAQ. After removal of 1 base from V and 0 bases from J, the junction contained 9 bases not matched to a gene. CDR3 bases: TGTGCCAGCAGCTTAGACCGGGACAGCACCATTAGCAATCAGCCCCAGCATTTT. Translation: CASSLDRDSTISNQPQHF. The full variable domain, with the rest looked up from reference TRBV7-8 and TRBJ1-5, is GAGVSQSPRYKVAKRGQDVALRCDPISGHVSLFWYQQALGQGPEFLTYFQNEAQLDKSGLPSDRFFAERPEGSVSTLKIQRTQQEDSAVYLCASSLDRDSTISNQPQHFGDGTRLSIL.

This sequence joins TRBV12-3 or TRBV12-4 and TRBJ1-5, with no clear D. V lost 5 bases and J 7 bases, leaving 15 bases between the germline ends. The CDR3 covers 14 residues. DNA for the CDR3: TGTGCCAGCAGTGCGTTTGGGGTAAGCCAGCCCCAGCATTTT. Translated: CASSAFGVSQPQHF.

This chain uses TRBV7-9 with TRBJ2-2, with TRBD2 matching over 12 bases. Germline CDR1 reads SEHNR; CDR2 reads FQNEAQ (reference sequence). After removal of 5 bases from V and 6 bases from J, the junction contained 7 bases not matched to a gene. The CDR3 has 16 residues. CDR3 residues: CASSPLAGGPSGELFF. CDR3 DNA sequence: TGTGCCAGCAGCCCTCTAGCGGGAGGGCCCTCCGGGGAGCTGTTTTTT.

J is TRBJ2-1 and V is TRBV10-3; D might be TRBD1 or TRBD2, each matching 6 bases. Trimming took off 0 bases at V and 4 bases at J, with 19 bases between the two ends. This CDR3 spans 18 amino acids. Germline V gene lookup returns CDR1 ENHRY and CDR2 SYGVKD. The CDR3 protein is CAISESTGIGGAYNEQFF. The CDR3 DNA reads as TGTGCCATCAGTGAGTCGACGGGGATCGGGGGCGCTTACAATGAGCAGTTCTTC.

CDR3 sequence reads: CASSLSRTEAFF. The CDR3 DNA reads TGTGCCAGCAGCTTGTCTAGAACTGAAGCTTTCTTT. The chain couples TRBV7-4 to TRBJ1-1; no definite D call. Germline lookup yields CDR1 SGHVT and CDR2 SQSDAQ. The CDR3 spans 12 residues. Trimming removed 3 bases at V and 5 bases at J, with 7 bases between.

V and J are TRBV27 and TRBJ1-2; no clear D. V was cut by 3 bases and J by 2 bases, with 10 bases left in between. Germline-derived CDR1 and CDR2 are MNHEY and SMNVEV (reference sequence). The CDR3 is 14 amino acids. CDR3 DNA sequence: TGTGCCAGCAGTTTCCGGGCCGGGAACTATGGCTACACCTTC. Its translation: CASSFRAGNYGYTF.

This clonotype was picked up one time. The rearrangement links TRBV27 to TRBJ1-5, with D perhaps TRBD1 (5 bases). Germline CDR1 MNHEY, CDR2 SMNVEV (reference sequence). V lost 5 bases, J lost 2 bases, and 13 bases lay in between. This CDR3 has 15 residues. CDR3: CASSEGTVGNQPQHF. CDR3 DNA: TGTGCCAGCAGTGAAGGGACCGTCGGCAATCAGCCCCAGCATTTT.

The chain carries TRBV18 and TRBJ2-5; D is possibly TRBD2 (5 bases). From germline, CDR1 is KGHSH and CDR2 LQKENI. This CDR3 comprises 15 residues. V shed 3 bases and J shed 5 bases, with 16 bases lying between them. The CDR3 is CASSPRRGPGETQYF. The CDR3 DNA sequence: TGTGCCAGCTCACCGCGCCGAGGGCCCGGGGAGACCCAGTACTTC.

CDR3 amino acids: CASSFWRGGGSNQPQHF. The CDR3 nucleotides read TGTGCCAGCAGCTTCTGGAGGGGCGGTGGGAGCAATCAGCCCCAGCATTTT. The chain joins TRBV7-6 to TRBJ1-5; possibly TRBD1 for D (5 bases). The CDR3 covers 17 residues. Trimming stripped 3 bases from V and 1 base from J, with 16 bases between. Germline CDR1 reads SGHVS; CDR2 reads FNYEAQ.

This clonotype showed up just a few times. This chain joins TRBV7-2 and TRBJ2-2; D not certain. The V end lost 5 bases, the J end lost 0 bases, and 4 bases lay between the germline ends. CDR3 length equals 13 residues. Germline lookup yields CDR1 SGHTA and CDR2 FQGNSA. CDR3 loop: CASSNTNTGELFF. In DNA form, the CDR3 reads TGTGCCAGCAGCAATACGAACACCGGGGAGCTGTTTTTT.

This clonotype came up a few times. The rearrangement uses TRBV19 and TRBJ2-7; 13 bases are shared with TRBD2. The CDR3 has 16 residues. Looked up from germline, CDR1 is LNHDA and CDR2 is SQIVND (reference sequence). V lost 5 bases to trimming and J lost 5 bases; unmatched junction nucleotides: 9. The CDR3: CASSSRLAGGTDEQYF. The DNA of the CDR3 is TGTGCCAGTAGTTCAAGACTAGCGGGAGGTACCGACGAGCAGTACTTC.